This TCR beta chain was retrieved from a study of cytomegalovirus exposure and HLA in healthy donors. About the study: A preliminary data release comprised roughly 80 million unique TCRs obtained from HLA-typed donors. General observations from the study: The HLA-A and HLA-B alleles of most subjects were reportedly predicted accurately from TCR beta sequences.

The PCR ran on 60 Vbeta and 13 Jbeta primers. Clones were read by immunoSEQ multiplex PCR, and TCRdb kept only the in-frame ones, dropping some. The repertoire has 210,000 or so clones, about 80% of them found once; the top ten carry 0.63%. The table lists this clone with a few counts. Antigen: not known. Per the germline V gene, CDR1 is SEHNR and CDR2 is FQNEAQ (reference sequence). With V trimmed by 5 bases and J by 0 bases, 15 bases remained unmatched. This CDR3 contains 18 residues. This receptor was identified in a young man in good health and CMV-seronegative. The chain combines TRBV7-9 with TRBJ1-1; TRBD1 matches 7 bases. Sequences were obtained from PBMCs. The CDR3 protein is CASSPFYDRALMNTEAFF. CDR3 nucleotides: TGTGCCAGCAGCCCGTTTTATGACAGGGCACTCATGAACACTGAAGCTTTCTTT.